A single sample is the source of the 2 T cell receptor beta chains below, sequenced in a study of T cells in Graves' hyperthyroidism and ophthalmopathy. RNA transcripts served as the template for amplifying TCR beta CDR3 regions. The HTBI primer set drove a first-round RT-PCR of the TCR CDR3. TCRdb recomputed calls from the multiplex PCR reads with MiXCR, one row per CDR3 protein. The sample carries a few hundred thousand distinct CDR3 sequences, 14% recorded once. The sequencing input was blood. The receptors shown here come from a middle-aged woman with Graves' hyperthyroidism.

With regard to this clonotype: The conserved phenylalanine or tryptophan is not found at the CDR3 terminus, so this likely reflects a read error. V and J are TRBV12-3 or TRBV12-4 and TRBJ2-7, with D possibly being TRBD1 (6 bases). Deletions cut 8 bases from V and 1 base from J, with 12 bases between. The CDR3 spans 13 residues. CDR3 DNA sequence: TGTGCCAGCGGCCTGGGACATTCCTACGAGCAGTACCTC. This encodes CASGLGHSYEQYL.

In this sample, this clonotype turned up many times. The chain has TRBV9 and TRBJ2-3; 14 nucleotides align to TRBD2. Germline loops: CDR1 SGDLS, CDR2 YYNGEE. V lost 4 bases and J lost 4; bases outside the gene matches: 5. CDR3 length equals 16 residues. The CDR3 coding sequence is TGTGCCAGCAGCCCCGGGACTAGCGGGAGAGCAGATACGCAGTATTTT. As protein: CASSPGTSGRADTQYF.